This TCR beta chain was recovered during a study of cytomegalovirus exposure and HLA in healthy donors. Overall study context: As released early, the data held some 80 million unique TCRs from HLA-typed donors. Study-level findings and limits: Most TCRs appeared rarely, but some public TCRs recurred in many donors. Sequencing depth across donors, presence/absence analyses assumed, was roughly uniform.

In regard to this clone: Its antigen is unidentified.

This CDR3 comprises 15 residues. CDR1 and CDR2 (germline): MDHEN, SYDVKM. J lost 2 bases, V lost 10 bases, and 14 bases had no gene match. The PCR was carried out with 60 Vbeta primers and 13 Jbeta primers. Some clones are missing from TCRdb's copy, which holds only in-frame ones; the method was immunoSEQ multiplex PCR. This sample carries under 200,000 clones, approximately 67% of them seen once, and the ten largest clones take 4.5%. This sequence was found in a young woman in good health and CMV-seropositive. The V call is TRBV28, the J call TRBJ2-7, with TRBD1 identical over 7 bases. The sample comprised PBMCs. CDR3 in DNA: TGTGCCACTCTACCCGGGGACAGTTCCCCCTACGAGCAGTACTTC. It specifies CATLPGDSSPYEQYF.